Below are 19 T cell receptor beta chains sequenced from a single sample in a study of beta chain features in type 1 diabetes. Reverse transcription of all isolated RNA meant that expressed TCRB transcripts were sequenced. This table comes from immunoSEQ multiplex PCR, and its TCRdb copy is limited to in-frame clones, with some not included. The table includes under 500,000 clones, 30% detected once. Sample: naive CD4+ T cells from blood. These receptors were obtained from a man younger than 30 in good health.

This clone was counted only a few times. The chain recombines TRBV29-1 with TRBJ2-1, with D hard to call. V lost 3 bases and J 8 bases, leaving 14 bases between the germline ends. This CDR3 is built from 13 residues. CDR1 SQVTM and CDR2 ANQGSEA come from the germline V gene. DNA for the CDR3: TGCAGCGTTGACCGGAATTCCGGAGATGAGCAGTTCTTC. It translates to CSVDRNSGDEQFF.

The DNA of the CDR3 is TGCGCCAGCAGTTTAGGACTAGGAAGGATATACGAGCAGTACTTC. Amino acids: CASSLGLGRIYEQYF. The chain carries TRBV5-1 and TRBJ2-7; 7 bases map to TRBD2. V was pared by 5 bases and J by 4 bases, with 12 bases of the junction left unmatched. CDR1 is SGHRS and CDR2 is YFSETQ in the germline V gene. CDR3 length: 15 residues.

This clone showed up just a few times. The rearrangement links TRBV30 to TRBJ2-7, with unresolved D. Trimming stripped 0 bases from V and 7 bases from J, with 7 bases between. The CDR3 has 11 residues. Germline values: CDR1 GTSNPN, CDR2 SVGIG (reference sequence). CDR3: CAWSVGREQYF. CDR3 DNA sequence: TGTGCCTGGAGTGTAGGTAGGGAGCAGTACTTC.

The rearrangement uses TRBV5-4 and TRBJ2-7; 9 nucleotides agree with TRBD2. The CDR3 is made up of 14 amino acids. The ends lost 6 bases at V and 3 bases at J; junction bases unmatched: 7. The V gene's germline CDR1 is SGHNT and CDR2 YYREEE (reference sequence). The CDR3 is CASNKREAHYEQYF. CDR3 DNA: TGTGCCAGCAACAAGCGGGAGGCTCACTACGAGCAGTACTTC.

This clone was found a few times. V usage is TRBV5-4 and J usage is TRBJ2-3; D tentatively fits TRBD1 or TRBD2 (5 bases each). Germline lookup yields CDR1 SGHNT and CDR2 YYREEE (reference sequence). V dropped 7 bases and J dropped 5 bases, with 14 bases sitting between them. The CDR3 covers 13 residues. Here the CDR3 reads CASGAPGRDTQYF. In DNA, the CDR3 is TGTGCCAGCGGAGCGCCGGGACGAGATACGCAGTATTTT.

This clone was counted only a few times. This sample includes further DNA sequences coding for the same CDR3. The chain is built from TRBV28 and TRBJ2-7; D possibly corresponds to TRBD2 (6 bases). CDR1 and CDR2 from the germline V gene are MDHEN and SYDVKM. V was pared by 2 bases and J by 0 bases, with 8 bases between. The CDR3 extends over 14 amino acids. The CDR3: CASSLPGLSYEQYF. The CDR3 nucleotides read TGTGCCAGCAGTTTACCGGGACTCTCCTACGAGCAGTACTTC.

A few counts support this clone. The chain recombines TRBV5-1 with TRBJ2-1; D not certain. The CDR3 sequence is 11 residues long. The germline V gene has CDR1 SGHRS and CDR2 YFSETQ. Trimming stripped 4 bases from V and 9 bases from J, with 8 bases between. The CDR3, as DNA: TGCGCCAGCAGCATCACTACTGAGCAGTTCTTC. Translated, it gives CASSITTEQFF.

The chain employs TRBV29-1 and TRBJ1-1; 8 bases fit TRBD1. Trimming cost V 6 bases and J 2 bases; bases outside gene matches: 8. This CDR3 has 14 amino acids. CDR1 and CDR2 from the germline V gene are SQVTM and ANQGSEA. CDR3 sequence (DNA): TGCAGCGTCGCCGTCGCAGGGGGCAACACTGAAGCTTTCTTT. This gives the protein CSVAVAGGNTEAFF.

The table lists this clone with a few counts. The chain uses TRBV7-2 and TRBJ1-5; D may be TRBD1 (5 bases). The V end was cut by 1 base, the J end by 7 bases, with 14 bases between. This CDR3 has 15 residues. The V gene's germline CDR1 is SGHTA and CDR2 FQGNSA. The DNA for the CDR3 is TGTGCCAGCAGCTTAGGTCGGCCTGGGGGGCAGCCCCAGCATTTT. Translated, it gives CASSLGRPGGQPQHF.

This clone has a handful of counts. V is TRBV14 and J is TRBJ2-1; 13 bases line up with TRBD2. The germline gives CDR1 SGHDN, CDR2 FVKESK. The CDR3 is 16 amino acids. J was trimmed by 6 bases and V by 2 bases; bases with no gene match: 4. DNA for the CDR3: TGTGCCAGCAGCCAAATGGGACTAGCGGGACGCAATGAGCAGTTCTTC. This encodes CASSQMGLAGRNEQFF.

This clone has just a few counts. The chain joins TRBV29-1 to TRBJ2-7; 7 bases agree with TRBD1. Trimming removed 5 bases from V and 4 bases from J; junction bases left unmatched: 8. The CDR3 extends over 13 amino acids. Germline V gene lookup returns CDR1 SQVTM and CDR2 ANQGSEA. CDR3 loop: CSVPGTANYEQYF. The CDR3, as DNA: TGCAGCGTTCCCGGGACAGCTAATTACGAGCAGTACTTC.

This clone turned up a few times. CDR3 in amino acids: CATSRVRAEQYF. The CDR3 coding sequence is TGTGCCACCAGCAGAGTTCGGGCCGAGCAGTACTTC. The chain combines TRBV15 with TRBJ2-7, with no clear D. The CDR3 totals 12 residues. Trimming pared 1 base from V and 6 bases from J, leaving 7 bases between. Germline CDR1 LNHNV, CDR2 YYDKDF (reference sequence).

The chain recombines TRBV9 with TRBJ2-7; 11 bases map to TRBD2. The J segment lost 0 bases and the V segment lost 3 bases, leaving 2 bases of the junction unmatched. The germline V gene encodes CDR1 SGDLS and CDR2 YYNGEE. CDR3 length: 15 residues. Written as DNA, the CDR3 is TGTGCCAGCAGCGCGGGACTAGCGGCCTCCTACGAGCAGTACTTC. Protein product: CASSAGLAASYEQYF.

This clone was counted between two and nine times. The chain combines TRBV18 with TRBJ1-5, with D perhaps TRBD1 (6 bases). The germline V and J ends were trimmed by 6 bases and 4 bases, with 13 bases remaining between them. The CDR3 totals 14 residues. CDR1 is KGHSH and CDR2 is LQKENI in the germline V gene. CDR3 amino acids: CASSLSGENQPQHF. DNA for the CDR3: TGTGCCAGCTCGCTTTCAGGGGAGAATCAGCCCCAGCATTTT.

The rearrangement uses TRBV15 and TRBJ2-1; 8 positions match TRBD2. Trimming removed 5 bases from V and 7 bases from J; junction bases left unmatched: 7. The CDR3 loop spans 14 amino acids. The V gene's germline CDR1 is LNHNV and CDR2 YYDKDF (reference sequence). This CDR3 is CATSLAGTRNEQFF. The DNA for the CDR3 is TGTGCCACCAGCTTAGCGGGGACTAGAAATGAGCAGTTCTTC.

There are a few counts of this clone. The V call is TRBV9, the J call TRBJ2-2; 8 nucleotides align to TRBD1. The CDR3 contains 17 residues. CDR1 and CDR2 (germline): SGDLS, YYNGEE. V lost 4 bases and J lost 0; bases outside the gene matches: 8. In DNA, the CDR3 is TGTGCCAGCAGCCCCGGACAGGGTCGATCGAACACCGGGGAGCTGTTTTTT. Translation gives CASSPGQGRSNTGELFF.

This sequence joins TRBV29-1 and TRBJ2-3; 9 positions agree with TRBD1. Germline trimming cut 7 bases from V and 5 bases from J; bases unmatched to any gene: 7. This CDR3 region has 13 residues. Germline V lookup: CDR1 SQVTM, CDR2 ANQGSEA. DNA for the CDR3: TGCAGCGGGACCGGGACAGGGAGAGATACGCAGTATTTT. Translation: CSGTGTGRDTQYF.

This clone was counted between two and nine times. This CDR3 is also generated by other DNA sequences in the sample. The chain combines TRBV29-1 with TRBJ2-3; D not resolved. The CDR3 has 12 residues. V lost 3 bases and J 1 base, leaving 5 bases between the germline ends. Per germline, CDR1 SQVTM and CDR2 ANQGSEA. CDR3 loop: CSVDAGTDTQYF. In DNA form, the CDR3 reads TGCAGCGTTGATGCAGGCACAGATACGCAGTATTTT.

Here the CDR3 reads CASRDRAYRQFF. In DNA, the CDR3 is TGTGCCAGCAGAGACAGGGCGTATCGGCAGTTCTTC. The V and J genes are TRBV2 and TRBJ2-1, with 7 bases matching TRBD1. The CDR3 loop spans 12 amino acids. V was pared by 6 bases and J by 12 bases, with 8 bases of the junction left unmatched. Germline assignment: CDR1 SNHLY and CDR2 FYNNEI.